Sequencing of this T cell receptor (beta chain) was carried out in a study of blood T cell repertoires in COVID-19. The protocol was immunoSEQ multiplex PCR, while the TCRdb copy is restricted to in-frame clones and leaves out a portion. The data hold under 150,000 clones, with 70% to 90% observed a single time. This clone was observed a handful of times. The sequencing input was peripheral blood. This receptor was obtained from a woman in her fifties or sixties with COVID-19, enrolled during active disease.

CDR3 loop: CASSSLQGEKETQYF. CDR3 nucleotides: TGTGCCAGCAGCTCCCTTCAGGGGGAGAAAGAGACCCAGTACTTC. The chain is built from TRBV5-8 and TRBJ2-5; 7 nucleotides line up with TRBD1. The germline V gene has CDR1 SGHTS and CDR2 YDEGEE. With 3 bases clipped from V and 3 bases from J, the junction kept 8 bases outside the gene matches. The CDR3 contains 15 residues.